Below, 7 T cell receptor beta chains from the same sample are listed, as sequenced in a study of read filtering for tumor transcriptome and immune sequencing. This library used about 360 ng RNA and molecular barcoded adaptors spanning alpha/delta and beta/gamma chains. Using its own MiXCR run on the reads, TCRdb lists one record per CDR3 protein. The data contain roughly 130,000 distinct CDR3 sequences, over 10% of them singletons. Sequencing input: a population of CD138-negative cells sorted from bone marrow. All receptors derive from a donor aged 40 or over with multiple myeloma.

This clonotype was counted ten times or more. The rearrangement links TRBV25-1 to TRBJ2-1, with 7 bases identical to TRBD1. From germline, CDR1 is MGHDK and CDR2 SYGVNS. The V segment lost 0 bases and the J segment 5 bases; nucleotides outside the gene matches: 7. This CDR3 spans 16 amino acids. The CDR3 region has the DNA TGTGCCAGCAGTGAATATAAAGGGACAGATCACAATGAGCAGTTCTTC. Translated: CASSEYKGTDHNEQFF.

This clonotype was seen repeatedly, ten times or more. CDR3 in amino acids: CASSLRSGDNEQFF. The CDR3 nucleotides read TGCGCCAGCAGCTTGCGTTCGGGAGACAATGAGCAGTTCTTC. This chain links TRBV5-1 with TRBJ2-1; maybe TRBD2 (6 bases). V was trimmed by 1 base and J by 5 bases, leaving 10 bases between them. Germline CDR1 and CDR2: SGHRS and YFSETQ. This CDR3 is built from 14 residues. Together with reference TRBV5-1 and TRBJ2-1, the CDR3 gives the full variable domain: KAGVTQTPRYLIKTRGQQVTLSCSPISGHRSVSWYQQTPGQGLQFLFEYFSETQRNKGNFPGRFSGRQFSNSRSEMNVSTLELGDSALYLCASSLRSGDNEQFFGPGTRLTVL.

In this sample, this clonotype turned up many times. The chain links TRBV7-8 to TRBJ2-4, with D perhaps assigned TRBD1 or TRBD2 (6 bases each). CDR3 length equals 14 residues. Germline CDR1 reads SGHVS; CDR2 reads FQNEAQ. Trimming cost V 0 bases and J 6 bases, with 9 bases left between them. Written as DNA, the CDR3 is TGTGCCAGCAGCTTAGCTGGGGGGCGAAACATTCAGTACTTC. Protein product: CASSLAGGRNIQYF.

In the case of this clonotype: This sequence may be a read error, since a much larger clone differs from it by one base. V and J are TRBV3-1 and TRBJ1-1; D not certain. This CDR3 contains 13 residues. Trimming removed 3 bases at V and 4 bases at J, with 9 bases between. Germline CDR1 is LGHDT and CDR2 is YNNKEL (reference sequence). CDR3: CASSHNSSTEAFF. CDR3 sequence (DNA): TGTGCCAGCAGCCACAATTCAAGCACTGAAGCTTTCTTT.

Many counts were recorded for this clonotype. V is TRBV12-3 or TRBV12-4 and J is TRBJ2-7; 9 bases are a match to TRBD1. The CDR3 consists of 13 residues. J gave up 5 bases and V 11 bases, and 10 bases lay outside the gene matches. The CDR3 here is CASQQGAGNEQYF. CDR3 nucleotide sequence: TGTGCCTCCCAACAGGGGGCTGGAAACGAGCAGTACTTC.

This clonotype was seen at least ten times. The chain joins TRBV7-8 to TRBJ1-4; D is perhaps TRBD1 (6 bases). The length of the CDR3 is 15 residues. Germline CDR1 and CDR2: SGHVS and FQNEAQ. The V end lost 0 bases, the J end lost 6 bases, and 11 bases lay between the germline ends. The CDR3 nucleotides are TGTGCCAGCAGCTTAGCGGGGGGGGCAGATGAAAAACTGTTTTTT. It encodes CASSLAGGADEKLFF.

This clonotype was recorded many times. The V call is TRBV24-1, the J call TRBJ2-2, with unresolved D. The CDR3 covers 18 residues. The V gene's germline CDR1 is KGHDR and CDR2 SFDVKD. Trimming cost V 5 bases and J 0 bases, with 18 bases left between them. The CDR3 bases are TGTGCCACCAGTGCCTTTGGTGGCTCCAACCCGAACACCGGGGAGCTGTTTTTT. Amino acid sequence: CATSAFGGSNPNTGELFF.